These 25 T cell receptor beta chains share one sample of origin, sequenced in a study of shared clonotypes between healthy human individuals. Assay: immunoSEQ multiplex PCR; the TCRdb copy retains only in-frame clones and omits some. The profile shows some 200,000 clones, about 68% of them singletons. Sequencing was carried out using memory CD4+ T cells sorted from blood. The subset here: CD45RA-negative fraction. The receptors shown here come from a man younger than 40 in good health.

This chain links TRBV5-1 with TRBJ2-3; D remains ambiguous. This CDR3 contains 14 residues. The V gene's germline CDR1 is SGHRS and CDR2 YFSETQ. The V and J ends lost 3 bases and 6 bases respectively, with 14 bases between them. CDR3 amino acids: CASSSHPQLDTQYF. DNA of the CDR3: TGCGCCAGCAGCTCACACCCCCAATTGGATACGCAGTATTTT.

The chain carries TRBV5-4 and TRBJ2-3, with 9 bases identical to TRBD1. V was clipped by 4 bases and J by 2 bases; unmatched bases: 8. Germline lookup yields CDR1 SGHNT and CDR2 YYREEE (reference sequence). The CDR3 runs 16 residues. CDR3 sequence reads: CASSTPGQGITDTQYF. The CDR3 DNA sequence: TGTGCCAGCAGCACTCCGGGACAGGGAATCACAGATACGCAGTATTTT.

J is TRBJ1-4 and V is TRBV4-2; no firm D call. V was trimmed by 1 base and J by 5 bases, leaving 14 bases between them. The CDR3 sequence is 16 residues long. Germline V gene sequence: CDR1 LGHNA, CDR2 YNFKEQ. The CDR3 DNA sequence: TGTGCCAGCAGCCAAGGCGCGTCAGATGCCAATGAAAAACTGTTTTTT. Translation gives CASSQGASDANEKLFF.

The J gene is TRBJ2-7, the V gene TRBV6-5; 7 bases fit TRBD2. V shed 6 bases, J shed 5 bases, and the junction held 4 bases outside the gene matches. This CDR3 spans 12 amino acids. Germline CDR1 MNHEY, CDR2 SVGAGI. The CDR3 region is CASSRSGNEQYF. The CDR3, as DNA: TGTGCCAGCAGCCGAAGCGGGAACGAGCAGTACTTC.

The chain couples TRBV7-7 to TRBJ2-5; the D gene could be TRBD1 or TRBD2 (6 bases each). Germline loops: CDR1 SSHAT, CDR2 FNYEAQ (reference sequence). The CDR3 totals 15 residues. V was pared by 5 bases and J by 4 bases, with 17 bases between. In DNA, the CDR3 is TGTGCCAGCAGCCCAAGCAGGGGAGGAGGAGAGACCCAGTACTTC. It translates to CASSPSRGGGETQYF.

This clone was recorded once. The chain employs TRBV11-2 and TRBJ2-1; D tentatively reads TRBD1 or TRBD2 (5 bases each). This CDR3 has 16 amino acids. V was cut by 5 bases and J by 4 bases, with 18 bases left in between. CDR1 and CDR2 from the germline V gene are SGHAT and FQNNGV. CDR3 nucleotide sequence: TGTGCCAGCAGCCCGCCGGCGGCAGGGAGATACAATGAGCAGTTCTTC. Protein product: CASSPPAAGRYNEQFF.

V and J are TRBV11-2 and TRBJ2-3; D ambiguous. V dropped 5 bases and J dropped 4 bases, with 16 bases sitting between them. The CDR3 sequence is 15 residues long. CDR1 and CDR2 (germline): SGHAT, FQNNGV. The chain's CDR3 is CASSIYRGDADTQYF. Here the CDR3 DNA reads TGTGCCAGCAGCATCTACCGAGGTGATGCAGATACGCAGTATTTT. Variable domain in full (rest from reference TRBV11-2 and TRBJ2-3): EAGVAQSPRYKIIEKRQSVAFWCNPISGHATLYWYQQILGQGPKLLIQFQNNGVVDDSQLPKDRFSAERLKGVDSTLKIQPAKLEDSAVYLCASSIYRGDADTQYFGPGTRLTVL.

The count of this clone is one. The chain uses TRBV6-1 and TRBJ1-2; D not certain. V was cut by 7 bases and J by 2 bases, with 17 bases left in between. Germline CDR1 and CDR2: MNHNS and SASEGT. The CDR3 is made up of 15 amino acids. The CDR3 nucleotides are TGTGCCAGCAATGATGCAGGAGCTACAAACTATGGCTACACCTTC. This sequence encodes CASNDAGATNYGYTF.

V and J are TRBV5-1 and TRBJ1-4; 10 nucleotides agree with TRBD1. V shed 0 bases, J shed 7 bases, and the junction held 3 bases outside the gene matches. Germline assignment: CDR1 SGHRS and CDR2 YFSETQ. The CDR3 is made up of 15 amino acids. The CDR3 DNA is TGCGCCAGCAGCTTGGCCGGGACAGGGGTTGAAAAACTGTTTTTT. Encoded protein: CASSLAGTGVEKLFF.

The J gene is TRBJ2-5, the V gene TRBV18; D is possibly TRBD2 (6 bases). V gave up 2 bases and J gave up 5 bases, with 15 bases separating them. CDR3 size: 15 residues. CDR1 and CDR2 (germline): KGHSH, LQKENI. In nucleotides, the CDR3 is TGTGCCAGCTCACCAGGGACTGCCTTTGGGGAGACCCAGTACTTC. Translating it yields CASSPGTAFGETQYF. Using reference TRBV18 and TRBJ2-5 for the parts outside the CDR3, the full variable domain is NAGVMQNPRHLVRRRGQEARLRCSPMKGHSHVYWYRQLPEEGLKFMVYLQKENIIDESGMPKERFSAEFPKEGPSILRIQQVVRGDSAAYFCASSPGTAFGETQYFGPGTRLLVL.

This clone is a singleton in its sample. The chain recombines TRBV9 with TRBJ1-1, with D perhaps matching TRBD1 (5 bases). The CDR3 is 15 residues long. V was pared by 0 bases and J by 6 bases, with 15 bases between. Germline CDR1 SGDLS, CDR2 YYNGEE. CDR3: CASSVAGGKYAEAFF. The CDR3 DNA is TGTGCCAGCAGCGTAGCCGGGGGTAAATACGCTGAAGCTTTCTTT. Supplemented by reference TRBV9 and TRBJ1-1, the full variable domain reads DSGVTQTPKHLITATGQRVTLRCSPRSGDLSVYWYQQSLDQGLQFLIQYYNGEERAKGNILERFSAQQFPDLHSELNLSSLELGDSALYFCASSVAGGKYAEAFFGQGTRLTVV.

The gene calls are TRBV27 and TRBJ2-7; D gene uncertain. The ends were cut back, 6 bases at V and 0 bases at J, with 9 bases in the middle. CDR1 is MNHEY, CDR2 SMNVEV, per germline (reference sequence). This CDR3 comprises 13 residues. This chain's CDR3 is CASRPSLSYEQYF. CDR3 sequence (DNA): TGTGCCAGCAGACCCTCCCTCTCCTACGAGCAGTACTTC.

The chain joins TRBV5-6 to TRBJ1-1, with 8 nucleotides matching TRBD1. CDR1 and CDR2 (germline): SGHDT, YYEEEE. The CDR3 spans 12 residues. With 4 bases clipped from V and 11 bases from J, the junction kept 7 bases outside the gene matches. CDR3 DNA: TGTGCCAGCAGCGGTACAGGGGGACGGGCTTTCTTT. Its protein product is CASSGTGGRAFF.

In the case of this clone: The same CDR3 arises from other DNA sequences in this sample as well. The chain links TRBV20-1 to TRBJ2-5, with unresolved D. The V gene's germline CDR1 is DFQATT and CDR2 SNEGSKA (reference sequence). This CDR3 has 11 amino acids. V gave up 5 bases and J gave up 5 bases, with 9 bases separating them. CDR3 nucleotides: TGCAGTGCTGGTTACGGGGAGACCCAGTACTTC. This sequence encodes CSAGYGETQYF.

This clone was seen a few times. The V call is TRBV18, the J call TRBJ2-7; no definite D call. The CDR3 spans 14 residues. Trimming pared 2 bases from V and 5 bases from J, leaving 13 bases between. From germline, CDR1 is KGHSH and CDR2 LQKENI. CDR3 sequence reads: CASSPYSPRHEQYF. Written as DNA, the CDR3 is TGTGCCAGCTCACCATACAGCCCTCGTCACGAGCAGTACTTC.

The chain recombines TRBV5-5 with TRBJ2-2; D unclear. This CDR3 has 14 residues. V lost 2 bases to trimming and J lost 6 bases, with 11 bases between them. The germline gives CDR1 SGHKS, CDR2 YYEKEE (reference sequence). CDR3 in amino acids: CASSFYPEAGELFF. The CDR3 DNA follows: TGTGCCAGCAGCTTCTACCCTGAGGCCGGGGAGCTGTTTTTT.

The chain employs TRBV18 and TRBJ2-3; tentative D call: TRBD2 (6 bases). Germline V gene sequence: CDR1 KGHSH, CDR2 LQKENI. This CDR3 has 14 residues. V lost 1 base and J lost 6, with 11 bases in between. CDR3 in DNA: TGTGCCAGCTCACCACTTGGGGGGTTCGATACGCAGTATTTT. Amino acids: CASSPLGGFDTQYF.

V gene TRBV5-1 combines with J gene TRBJ2-1, with TRBD1 as a possible D gene (5 bases). Trimming pared 0 bases from V and 4 bases from J, leaving 14 bases between. This CDR3 contains 16 residues. Germline loops: CDR1 SGHRS, CDR2 YFSETQ. CDR3 sequence (DNA): TGCGCCAGCAGCTTGGAGGATTGGGCAGGGTACAATGAGCAGTTCTTC. This gives the protein CASSLEDWAGYNEQFF. Supplemented by reference TRBV5-1 and TRBJ2-1, the full variable domain reads KAGVTQTPRYLIKTRGQQVTLSCSPISGHRSVSWYQQTPGQGLQFLFEYFSETQRNKGNFPGRFSGRQFSNSRSEMNVSTLELGDSALYLCASSLEDWAGYNEQFFGPGTRLTVL.

The rearrangement joins TRBV7-8 to TRBJ2-2; 11 bases line up with TRBD1. The CDR3 is 16 amino acids. Trimming at V came to 5 bases and at J to 4 bases, leaving 6 bases not matched to a gene. CDR1 and CDR2 from the germline V gene are SGHVS and FQNEAQ. The CDR3: CASSRPGTGGTGELFF. The CDR3 DNA follows: TGTGCCAGCAGCAGACCCGGGACAGGGGGCACCGGGGAGCTGTTTTTT. The complete variable domain, with remaining parts taken from reference TRBV7-8 and TRBJ2-2, reads GAGVSQSPRYKVAKRGQDVALRCDPISGHVSLFWYQQALGQGPEFLTYFQNEAQLDKSGLPSDRFFAERPEGSVSTLKIQRTQQEDSAVYLCASSRPGTGGTGELFFGEGSRLTVL.

The chain has TRBV18 and TRBJ1-1; D not certain. Trimming pared 0 bases from V and 5 bases from J, leaving 16 bases between. This CDR3 has 16 amino acids. Germline lookup yields CDR1 KGHSH and CDR2 LQKENI. In DNA, the CDR3 is TGTGCCAGCTCACCACCGATGGCGGGATTAGTGACTGAAGCTTTCTTT. It encodes CASSPPMAGLVTEAFF.

This clone was observed a few times. The V gene is TRBV2, the J gene TRBJ1-5; D remains ambiguous. CDR1 SNHLY and CDR2 FYNNEI come from the germline V gene. V was clipped by 4 bases and J by 5 bases, with 9 bases between them. This CDR3 comprises 13 residues. The CDR3 spells CASSGERDQPQHF. CDR3 bases: TGTGCCAGCAGTGGGGAGCGGGATCAGCCCCAGCATTTT.

The rearrangement joins TRBV5-1 to TRBJ2-1, with 14 bases that match TRBD2. With 0 bases clipped from V and 10 bases from J, the junction kept 12 bases outside the gene matches. Germline CDR1 is SGHRS and CDR2 is YFSETQ. The CDR3 length is 18 residues. This chain's CDR3 is CASSLAGGLAGGNGEQFF. CDR3 nucleotides: TGCGCCAGCAGCTTGGCCGGTGGACTAGCGGGAGGCAACGGAGAGCAGTTCTTC. The variable domain in full, with the rest retrieved from reference TRBV5-1 and TRBJ2-1, is KAGVTQTPRYLIKTRGQQVTLSCSPISGHRSVSWYQQTPGQGLQFLFEYFSETQRNKGNFPGRFSGRQFSNSRSEMNVSTLELGDSALYLCASSLAGGLAGGNGEQFFGPGTRLTVL.

The chain has TRBV28 and TRBJ2-7; 10 nucleotides agree with TRBD2. Germline V CDR1 and CDR2: MDHEN, SYDVKM. The trim removed 3 bases at V and 3 bases at J, leaving 5 bases unmatched. The CDR3 loop spans 15 amino acids. CDR3 sequence reads: CASSFSGRSGYEQYF. In DNA form, the CDR3 reads TGTGCCAGCAGTTTTAGCGGGAGGTCGGGCTACGAGCAGTACTTC.

This clone appeared once. The rearrangement joins TRBV29-1 to TRBJ2-2; 7 bases line up with TRBD1. This CDR3 contains 15 residues. The germline V gene encodes CDR1 SQVTM and CDR2 ANQGSEA. V shed 6 bases and J 0 bases; nucleotides not matched to a gene: 7. The CDR3 nucleotides are TGCAGCGTATTGCTGGGACAGCCGAACACCGGGGAGCTGTTTTTT. Its translation: CSVLLGQPNTGELFF.

The chain carries TRBV28 and TRBJ2-2; 10 bases are shared with TRBD2. The CDR3 loop spans 17 amino acids. Germline trimming cut 7 bases from V and 7 bases from J; bases unmatched to any gene: 15. CDR1 and CDR2 from the germline V gene are MDHEN and SYDVKM. The CDR3: CASTSPSGSVEGGELFF. CDR3 DNA sequence: TGTGCCAGCACGTCGCCTAGCGGGAGCGTTGAGGGCGGGGAGCTGTTTTTT.